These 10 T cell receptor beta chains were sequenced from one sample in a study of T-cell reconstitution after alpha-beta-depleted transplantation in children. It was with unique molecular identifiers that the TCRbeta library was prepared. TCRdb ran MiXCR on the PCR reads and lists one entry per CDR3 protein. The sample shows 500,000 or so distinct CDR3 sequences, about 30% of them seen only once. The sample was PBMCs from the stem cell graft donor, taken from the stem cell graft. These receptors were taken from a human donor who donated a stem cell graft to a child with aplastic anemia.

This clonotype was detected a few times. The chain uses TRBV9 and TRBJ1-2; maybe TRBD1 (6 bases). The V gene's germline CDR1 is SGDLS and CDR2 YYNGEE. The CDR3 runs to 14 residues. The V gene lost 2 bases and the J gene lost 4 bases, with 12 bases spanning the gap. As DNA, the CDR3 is TGTGCCAGCAGCGTCGGACAGTCTTTCTATGGCTACACCTTC. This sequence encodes CASSVGQSFYGYTF.

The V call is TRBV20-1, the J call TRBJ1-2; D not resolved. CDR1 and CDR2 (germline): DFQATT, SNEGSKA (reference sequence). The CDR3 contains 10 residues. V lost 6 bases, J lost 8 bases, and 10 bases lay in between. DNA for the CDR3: TGCAGTGCAGCCAAGGAAGGCTACACCTTC. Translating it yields CSAAKEGYTF.

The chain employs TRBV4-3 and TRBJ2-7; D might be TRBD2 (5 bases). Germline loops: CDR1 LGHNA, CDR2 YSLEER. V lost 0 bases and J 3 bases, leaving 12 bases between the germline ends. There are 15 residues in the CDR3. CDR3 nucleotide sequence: TGCGCCAGCAGCCAAGATACCAGCGGACTCTACGAGCAGTACTTC. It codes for CASSQDTSGLYEQYF.

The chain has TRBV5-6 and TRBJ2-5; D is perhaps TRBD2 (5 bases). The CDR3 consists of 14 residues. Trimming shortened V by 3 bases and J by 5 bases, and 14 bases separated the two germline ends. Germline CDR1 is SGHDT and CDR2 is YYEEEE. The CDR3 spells CASSSRAVLETQYF. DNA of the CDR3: TGTGCCAGCAGCTCGCGAGCGGTTCTCGAGACCCAGTACTTC.

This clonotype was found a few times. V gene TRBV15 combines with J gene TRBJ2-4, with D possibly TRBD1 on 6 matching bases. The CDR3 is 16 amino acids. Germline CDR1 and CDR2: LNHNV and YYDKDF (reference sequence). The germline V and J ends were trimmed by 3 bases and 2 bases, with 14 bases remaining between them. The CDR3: CATSSRAQGTKNIQYF. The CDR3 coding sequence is TGTGCCACCAGCAGCAGAGCGCAGGGGACCAAAAACATTCAGTACTTC.

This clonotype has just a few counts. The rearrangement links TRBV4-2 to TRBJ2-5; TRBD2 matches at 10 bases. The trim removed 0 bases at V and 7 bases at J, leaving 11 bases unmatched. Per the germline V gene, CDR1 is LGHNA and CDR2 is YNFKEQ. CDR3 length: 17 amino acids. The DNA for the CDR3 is TGTGCCAGCAGCCAAGAAGGACAGAGGCTAGCGGGAGCGACCCAGTACTTC. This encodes CASSQEGQRLAGATQYF.

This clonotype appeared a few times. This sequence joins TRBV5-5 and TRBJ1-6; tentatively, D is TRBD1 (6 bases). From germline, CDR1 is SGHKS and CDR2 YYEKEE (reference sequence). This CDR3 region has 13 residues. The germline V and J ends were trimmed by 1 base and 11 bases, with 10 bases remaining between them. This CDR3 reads CASSLKGGPPLHF. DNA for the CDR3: TGTGCCAGCAGCTTGAAGGGGGGACCACCCCTCCACTTT.

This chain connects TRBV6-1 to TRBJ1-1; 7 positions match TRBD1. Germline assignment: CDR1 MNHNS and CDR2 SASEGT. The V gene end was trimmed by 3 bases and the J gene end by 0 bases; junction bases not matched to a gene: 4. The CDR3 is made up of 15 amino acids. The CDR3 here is CASSEPDRLNTEAFF. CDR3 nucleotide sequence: TGTGCCAGCAGTGAGCCGGACAGGCTGAACACTGAAGCTTTCTTT.

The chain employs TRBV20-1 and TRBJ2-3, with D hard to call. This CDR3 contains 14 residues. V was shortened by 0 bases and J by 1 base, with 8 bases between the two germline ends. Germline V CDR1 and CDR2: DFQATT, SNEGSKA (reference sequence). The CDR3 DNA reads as TGCAGTGCTAGAGATCCCGGCCGCACAGATACGCAGTATTTT. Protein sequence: CSARDPGRTDTQYF.

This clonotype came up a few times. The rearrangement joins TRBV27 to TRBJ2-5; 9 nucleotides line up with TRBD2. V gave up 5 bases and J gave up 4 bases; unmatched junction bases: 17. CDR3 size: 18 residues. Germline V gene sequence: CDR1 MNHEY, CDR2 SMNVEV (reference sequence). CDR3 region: CASSPPGTSLKYSETQYF. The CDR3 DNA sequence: TGTGCCAGCAGTCCGCCAGGGACTAGCCTTAAGTATTCAGAGACCCAGTACTTC.